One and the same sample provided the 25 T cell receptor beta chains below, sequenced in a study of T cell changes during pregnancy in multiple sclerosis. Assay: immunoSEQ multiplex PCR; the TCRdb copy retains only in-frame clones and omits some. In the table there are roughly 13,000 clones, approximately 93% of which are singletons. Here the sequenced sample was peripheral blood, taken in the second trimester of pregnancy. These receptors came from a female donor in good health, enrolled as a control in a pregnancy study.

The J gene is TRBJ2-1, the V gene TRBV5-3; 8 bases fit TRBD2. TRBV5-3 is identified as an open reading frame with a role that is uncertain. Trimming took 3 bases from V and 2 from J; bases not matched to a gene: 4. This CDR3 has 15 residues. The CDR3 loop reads CARSSLAGPYNEQFF. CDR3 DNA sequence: TGTGCCAGAAGCTCTTTAGCGGGACCCTACAATGAGCAGTTCTTC.

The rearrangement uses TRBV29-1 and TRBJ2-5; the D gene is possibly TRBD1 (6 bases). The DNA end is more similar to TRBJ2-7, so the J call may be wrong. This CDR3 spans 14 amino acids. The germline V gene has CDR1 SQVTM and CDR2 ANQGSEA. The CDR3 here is CSVRGTRSSYEQYF. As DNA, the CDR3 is TGCAGCGTCCGAGGGACAAGGAGCTCCTACGAGCAGTACTTC.

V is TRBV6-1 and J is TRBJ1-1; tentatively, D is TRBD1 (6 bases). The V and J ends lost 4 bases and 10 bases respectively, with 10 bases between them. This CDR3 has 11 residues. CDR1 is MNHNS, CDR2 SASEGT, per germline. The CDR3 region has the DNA TGTGCCAGCAGTGTTCGACAGGTAGCTTTCTTT. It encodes CASSVRQVAFF.

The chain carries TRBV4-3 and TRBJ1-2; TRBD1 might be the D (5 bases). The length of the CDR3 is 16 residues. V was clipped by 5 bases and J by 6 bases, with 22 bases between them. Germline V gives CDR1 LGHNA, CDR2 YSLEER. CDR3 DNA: TGCGCCAGCAGCTCCCGAGCACAGGAAGTACGGGATGGCTACACCTTC. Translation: CASSSRAQEVRDGYTF.

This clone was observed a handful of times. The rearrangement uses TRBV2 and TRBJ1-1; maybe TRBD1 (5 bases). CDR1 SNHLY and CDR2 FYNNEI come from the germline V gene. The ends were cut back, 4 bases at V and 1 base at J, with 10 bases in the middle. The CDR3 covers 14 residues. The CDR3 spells CASSVGLTNTEAFF. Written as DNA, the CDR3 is TGTGCCAGCAGTGTGGGGCTAACGAACACTGAAGCTTTCTTT.

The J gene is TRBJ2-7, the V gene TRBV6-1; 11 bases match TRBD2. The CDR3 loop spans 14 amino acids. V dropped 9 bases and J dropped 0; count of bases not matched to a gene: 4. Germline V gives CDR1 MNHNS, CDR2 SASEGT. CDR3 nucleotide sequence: TGTGCCAGTTTAGCGGGGGGGAGCTCCTACGAGCAGTACTTC. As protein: CASLAGGSSYEQYF.

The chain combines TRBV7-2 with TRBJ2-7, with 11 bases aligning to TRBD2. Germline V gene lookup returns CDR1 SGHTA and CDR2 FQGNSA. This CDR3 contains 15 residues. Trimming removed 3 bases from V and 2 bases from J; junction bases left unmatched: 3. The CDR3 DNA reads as TGTGCCAGCAGCTTCCGTAGCGGGAGGGCCTACGAGCAGTACTTC. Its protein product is CASSFRSGRAYEQYF.

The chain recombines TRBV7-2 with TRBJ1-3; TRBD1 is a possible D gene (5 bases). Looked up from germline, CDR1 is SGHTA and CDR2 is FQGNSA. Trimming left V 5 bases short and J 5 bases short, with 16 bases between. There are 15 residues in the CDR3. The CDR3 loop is CASSQSGGFRNTIYF. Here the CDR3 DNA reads TGTGCCAGCAGCCAGAGCGGGGGGTTTCGAAACACCATATATTTT.

CDR3: CASSERPTGPYEQYF. The CDR3 DNA reads as TGTGCCAGCAGTGAAAGACCGACAGGCCCCTACGAGCAGTACTTC. The chain uses TRBV2 and TRBJ2-7; the D gene is possibly TRBD1 (6 bases). Germline CDR1 is SNHLY and CDR2 is FYNNEI. V gave up 2 bases and J gave up 2 bases, with 13 bases separating them. The CDR3 has 15 amino acids.

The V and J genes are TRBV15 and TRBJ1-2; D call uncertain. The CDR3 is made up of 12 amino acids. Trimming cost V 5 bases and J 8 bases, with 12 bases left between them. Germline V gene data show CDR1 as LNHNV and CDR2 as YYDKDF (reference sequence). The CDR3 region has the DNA TGTGCCACCAGCGTGCCATTCGGGGGCTACACCTTC. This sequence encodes CATSVPFGGYTF.

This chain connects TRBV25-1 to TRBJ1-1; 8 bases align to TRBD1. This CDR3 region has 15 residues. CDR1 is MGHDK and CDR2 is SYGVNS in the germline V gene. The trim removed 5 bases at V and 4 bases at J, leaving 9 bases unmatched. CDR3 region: CASSKSRTGSTEAFF. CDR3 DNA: TGTGCCAGCAGTAAATCTCGGACAGGGAGCACTGAAGCTTTCTTT.

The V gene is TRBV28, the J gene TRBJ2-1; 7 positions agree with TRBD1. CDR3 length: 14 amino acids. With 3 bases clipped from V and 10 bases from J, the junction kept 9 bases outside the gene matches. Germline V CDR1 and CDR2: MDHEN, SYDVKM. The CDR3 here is CASSFGTAKGEQFF. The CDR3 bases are TGTGCCAGCAGTTTCGGGACAGCTAAAGGGGAGCAGTTCTTC.

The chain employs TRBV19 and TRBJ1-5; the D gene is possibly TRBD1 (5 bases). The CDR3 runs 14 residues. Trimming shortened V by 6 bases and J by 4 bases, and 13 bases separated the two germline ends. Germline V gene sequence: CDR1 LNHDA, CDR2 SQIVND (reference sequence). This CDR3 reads CASRPRQTNQPQHF. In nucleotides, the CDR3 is TGTGCCAGTAGGCCTCGACAGACTAATCAGCCCCAGCATTTT.

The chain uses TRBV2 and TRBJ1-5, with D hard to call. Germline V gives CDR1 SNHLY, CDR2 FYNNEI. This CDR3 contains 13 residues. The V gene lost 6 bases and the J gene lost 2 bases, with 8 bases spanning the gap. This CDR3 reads CASRSYGNQPQHF. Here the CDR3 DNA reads TGTGCCAGCAGGTCGTATGGCAATCAGCCCCAGCATTTT. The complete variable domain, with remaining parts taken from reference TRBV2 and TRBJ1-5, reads EPEVTQTPSHQVTQMGQEVILRCVPISNHLYFYWYRQILGQKVEFLVSFYNNEISEKSEIFDDQFSVERPDGSNFTLKIRSTKLEDSAMYFCASRSYGNQPQHFGDGTRLSIL.

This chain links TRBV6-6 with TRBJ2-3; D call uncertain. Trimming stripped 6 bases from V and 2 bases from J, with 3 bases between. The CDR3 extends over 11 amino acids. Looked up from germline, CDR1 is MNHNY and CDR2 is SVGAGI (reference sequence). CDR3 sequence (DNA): TGTGCCAGCAGCAACACAGATACGCAGTATTTT. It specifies CASSNTDTQYF.

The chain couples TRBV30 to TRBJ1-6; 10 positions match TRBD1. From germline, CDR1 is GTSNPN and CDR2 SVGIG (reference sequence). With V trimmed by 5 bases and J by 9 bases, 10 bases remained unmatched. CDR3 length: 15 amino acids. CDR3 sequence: CAWAWDRGMGSPLHF. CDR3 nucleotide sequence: TGTGCCTGGGCTTGGGACAGGGGAATGGGTTCACCCCTCCACTTT.

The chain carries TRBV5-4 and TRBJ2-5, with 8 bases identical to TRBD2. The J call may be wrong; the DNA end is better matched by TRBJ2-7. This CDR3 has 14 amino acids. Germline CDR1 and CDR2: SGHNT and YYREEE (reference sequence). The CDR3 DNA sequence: TGTGCCAGCACCTTTGCGGGAGGAGGATACGAGCAGTACTTC. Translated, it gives CASTFAGGGYEQYF.

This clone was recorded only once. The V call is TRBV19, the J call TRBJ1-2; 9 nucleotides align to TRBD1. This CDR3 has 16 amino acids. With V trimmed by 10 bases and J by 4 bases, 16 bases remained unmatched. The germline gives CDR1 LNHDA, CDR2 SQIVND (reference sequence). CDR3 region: CATQSSGTGNLYGYTF. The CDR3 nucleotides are TGTGCCACCCAATCCTCCGGGACAGGGAATCTCTATGGCTACACCTTC.

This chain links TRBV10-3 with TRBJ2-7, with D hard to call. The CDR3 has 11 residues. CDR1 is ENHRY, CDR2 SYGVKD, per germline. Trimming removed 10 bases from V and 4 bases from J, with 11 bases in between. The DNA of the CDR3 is TGTGCCACAACGTCAGAATACGAGCAGTACTTC. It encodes CATTSEYEQYF.

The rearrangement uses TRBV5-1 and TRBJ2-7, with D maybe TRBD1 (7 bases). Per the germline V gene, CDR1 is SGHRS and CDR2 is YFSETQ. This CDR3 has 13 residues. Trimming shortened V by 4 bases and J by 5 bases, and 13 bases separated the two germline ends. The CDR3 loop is CASSLSGGNEQYF. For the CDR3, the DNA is TGCGCCAGCAGCCTCTCAGGGGGGAACGAGCAGTACTTC.

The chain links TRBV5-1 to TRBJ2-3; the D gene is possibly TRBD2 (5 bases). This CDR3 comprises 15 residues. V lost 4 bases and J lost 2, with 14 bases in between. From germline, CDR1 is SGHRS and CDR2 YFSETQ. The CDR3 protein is CASSLRTWDTDTQYF. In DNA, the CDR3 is TGCGCCAGCAGCCTCCGGACTTGGGACACAGATACGCAGTATTTT. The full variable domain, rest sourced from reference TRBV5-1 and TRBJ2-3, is KAGVTQTPRYLIKTRGQQVTLSCSPISGHRSVSWYQQTPGQGLQFLFEYFSETQRNKGNFPGRFSGRQFSNSRSEMNVSTLELGDSALYLCASSLRTWDTDTQYFGPGTRLTVL.

For the CDR3, the DNA is TGTGCCAGCAGCGCTAGCGGGAGTAAGAGCACCGGGGAGCTGTTTTTT. Translating gives CASSASGSKSTGELFF. V usage is TRBV7-9 and J usage is TRBJ2-2; 10 bases agree with TRBD2. V was pared by 5 bases and J by 4 bases, with 7 bases of the junction left unmatched. Germline-derived CDR1 and CDR2 are SEHNR and FQNEAQ (reference sequence). The length of the CDR3 is 16 residues.

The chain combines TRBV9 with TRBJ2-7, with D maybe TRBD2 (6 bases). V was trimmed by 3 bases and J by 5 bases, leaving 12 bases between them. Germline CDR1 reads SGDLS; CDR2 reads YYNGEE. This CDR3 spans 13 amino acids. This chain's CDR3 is CASSGGTEDEQYF. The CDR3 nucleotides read TGTGCCAGCAGCGGGGGGACTGAGGACGAGCAGTACTTC.

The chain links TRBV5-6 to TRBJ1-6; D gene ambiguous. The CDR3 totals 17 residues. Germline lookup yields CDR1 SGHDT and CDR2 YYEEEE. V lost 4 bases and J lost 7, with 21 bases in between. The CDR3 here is CASSIGSQVLFNSPLHF. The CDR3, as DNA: TGTGCCAGCAGCATTGGAAGTCAGGTGTTGTTCAATTCACCCCTCCACTTT.

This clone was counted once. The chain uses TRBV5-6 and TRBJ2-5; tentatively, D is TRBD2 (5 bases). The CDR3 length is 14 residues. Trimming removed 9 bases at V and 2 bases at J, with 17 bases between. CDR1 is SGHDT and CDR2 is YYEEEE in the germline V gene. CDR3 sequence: CATNRGISQETQYF. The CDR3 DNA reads TGTGCCACCAACCGGGGAATTTCACAAGAGACCCAGTACTTC.